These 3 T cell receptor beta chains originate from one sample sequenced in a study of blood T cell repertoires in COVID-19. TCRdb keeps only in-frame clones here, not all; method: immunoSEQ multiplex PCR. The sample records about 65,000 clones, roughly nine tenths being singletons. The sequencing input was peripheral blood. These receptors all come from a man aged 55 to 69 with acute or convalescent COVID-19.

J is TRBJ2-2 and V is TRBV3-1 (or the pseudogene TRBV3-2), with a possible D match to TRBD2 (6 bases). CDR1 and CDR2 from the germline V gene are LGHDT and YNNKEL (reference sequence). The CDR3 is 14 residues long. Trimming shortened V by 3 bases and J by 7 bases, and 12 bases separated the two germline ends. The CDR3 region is CASSHRLVGGELFF. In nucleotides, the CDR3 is TGTGCCAGCAGCCATAGACTAGTTGGCGGGGAGCTGTTTTTT.

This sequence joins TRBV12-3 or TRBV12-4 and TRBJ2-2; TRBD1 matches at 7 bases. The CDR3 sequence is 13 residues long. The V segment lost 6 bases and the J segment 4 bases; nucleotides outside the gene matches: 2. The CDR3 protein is CASRGQSTGELFF. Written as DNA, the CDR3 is TGTGCCAGCAGGGGACAGTCCACCGGGGAGCTGTTTTTT.

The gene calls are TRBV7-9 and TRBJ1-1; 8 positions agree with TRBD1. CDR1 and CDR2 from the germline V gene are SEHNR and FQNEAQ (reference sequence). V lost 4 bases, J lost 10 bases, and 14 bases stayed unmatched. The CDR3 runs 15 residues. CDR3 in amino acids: CASSSFDRGGQVAFF. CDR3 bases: TGTGCCAGCAGCTCTTTCGACAGGGGAGGACAGGTAGCTTTCTTT.